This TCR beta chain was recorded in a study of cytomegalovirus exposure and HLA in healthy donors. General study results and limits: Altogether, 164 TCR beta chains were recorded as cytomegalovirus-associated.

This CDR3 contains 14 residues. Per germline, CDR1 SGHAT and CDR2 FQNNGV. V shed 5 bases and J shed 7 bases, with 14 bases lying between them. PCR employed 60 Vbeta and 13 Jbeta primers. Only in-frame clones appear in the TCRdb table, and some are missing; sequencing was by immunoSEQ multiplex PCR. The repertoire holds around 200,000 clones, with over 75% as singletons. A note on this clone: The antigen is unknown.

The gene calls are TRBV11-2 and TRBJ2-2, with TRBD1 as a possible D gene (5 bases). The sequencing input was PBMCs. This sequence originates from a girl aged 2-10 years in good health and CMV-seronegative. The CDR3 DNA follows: TGTGCCAGCAGCCCCCCACAGGTCGGCGGGGAGCTGTTTTTT. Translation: CASSPPQVGGELFF.